A selection of T cell receptor beta chains follows, all from one sample in a study of beta chain features in type 1 diabetes. Profiling relied on immunoSEQ multiplex PCR, and the TCRdb table lists in-frame clones only, not all of them. The top ten clones hold around 1.1% of a sample with around 26,000 clones, about 71% of them seen once. Sequenced material: stem cell memory CD4+ T cells from blood. The receptors shown here come from a woman aged 40-49 years with type 1 diabetes. The CDR3 runs from the conserved cysteine through the conserved F or W. A D gene is named only where the DNA matches it firmly. Rows may omit the clone size; those that give it use once, few, many or a size class.

>TRBJ1-4|TRBV9|15|.|.
TGTGCCAGCAGCGTAAATCCTAACGTTAATGAAAAACTGTTTTTT
CASSVNPNVNEKLFF
>TRBJ2-7|TRBV10-3|17|.|.
TGTGCCATCAGTGATTCGGGTAGGGGGGGGGCGAACTACGAGCAGTACTTC
CAISDSGRGGANYEQYF
>TRBJ2-7|TRBV5-6|15|.|.
TGTGCCAGCAGTTTACCGGGACACACAGTCTACGAGCAGTACTTC
CASSLPGHTVYEQYF
>TRBJ1-1|TRBV18|15|.|few
TGTGCCAGCTCACCACAAAGAGCCCCGAACACTGAAGCTTTCTTT
CASSPQRAPNTEAFF
>TRBJ2-1|TRBV5-4|15|.|few
TGTGCCAGCAGCGAGGGCGGGGGCGGTCCCAATGAGCAGTTCTTC
CASSEGGGGPNEQFF
>TRBJ1-5|TRBV28|14|.|.
TGTGCCAGCATTCGCGCGGGCGGCAATCAGCCCCAGCATTTT
CASIRAGGNQPQHF
>TRBJ2-3|TRBV4-1|15|.|few
TGCGCCAGCAGCCAAGGGGGGGGCAGTACGGATACGCAGTATTTT
CASSQGGGSTDTQYF
>TRBJ2-4|TRBV7-9|15|.|once
TGTGCCAGCAGCCCCGGTGGAGGGGGCCTAAACATTCAGTACTTC
CASSPGGGGLNIQYF
>TRBJ1-4|TRBV18|16|TRBD1|once
TGTGCCAGCTCACCACAGAAAGACAGGGGCTATGAAAAACTGTTTTTT
CASSPQKDRGYEKLFF
>TRBJ2-7|TRBV5-1|16|.|.
TGCGCCAGCAGCTTGGCCGGAGGGACAGCGTCCTACGAGCAGTACTTC
CASSLAGGTASYEQYF
>TRBJ1-2|TRBV7-2|13|TRBD1|.
TGTGCCAGCAGCTTGGACAGGGGTTATGGCTACACCTTC
CASSLDRGYGYTF
>TRBJ1-6|TRBV11-2|14|.|.
TGTGCCAGCAGCCACGGGACAAGAGACTCACCCCTCCACTTT
CASSHGTRDSPLHF
>TRBJ1-5|TRBV6-6|15|.|.
TGTGCCAGCAGTCTACTTGACGGGGGCAATCAGCCCCAGCATTTT
CASSLLDGGNQPQHF
>TRBJ2-7|TRBV15|14|.|.
TGTGCCACCCAGGACGAGCGGGCTAGCTACGAGCAGTACTTC
CATQDERASYEQYF
>TRBJ1-2|TRBV7-9|16|.|.
TGTGCCAGCAGCTTGGGCCCTGACAGTTTGCTTGAGGGCTACACCTTC
CASSLGPDSLLEGYTF
>TRBJ1-1|TRBV4-1|17|.|few
TGCGCCAGCAGCCGCCCTGGGGCAGGGGCTGGGAACACTGAAGCTTTCTTT
CASSRPGAGAGNTEAFF
>TRBJ2-7|TRBV6-5|15|TRBD1|.
TGTGCCAGCAGTCCCACGGACAGGGGGCTGTACGAGCAGTACTTC
CASSPTDRGLYEQYF
>TRBJ2-1|TRBV7-6|15|TRBD1|.
TGTGCCAGCAGCTTGGTGGGACAGGGGGCAGGTGAGCAGTTCTTC
CASSLVGQGAGEQFF
>TRBJ2-7|TRBV7-2|15|TRBD1|.
TGTGCCAGCAGCTTATCCGGGACAGGACCTTACGAGCAGTACTTC
CASSLSGTGPYEQYF
>TRBJ2-1|TRBV10-3|15|TRBD2|.
TGTGCCATCAGTGATCAAGCGGGACTGTGGAATGAGCAGTTCTTC
CAISDQAGLWNEQFF
>TRBJ1-2|TRBV28|13|.|.
TGTGCCAGCTATTCAGGGCCTAACTATGGCTACACCTTC
CASYSGPNYGYTF
>TRBJ1-2|TRBV28|13|TRBD1|.
TGTGCCAGCAGTAGGGGGCTCGGCTATGGCTACACCTTC
CASSRGLGYGYTF
>TRBJ2-6|TRBV10-3|17|TRBD2|.
TGTGCCATCAGTGAGACTAGCGGGAGTACTGGGGCCAACGTCCTGACTTTC
CAISETSGSTGANVLTF
>TRBJ2-1|TRBV30|19|TRBD2|.
TGTGCCTGGAGTGGAGGAGGACTAGCGGGAGGGCCGGGTATAGTTGAGCAGTTCTTC
CAWSGGGLAGGPGIVEQFF
>TRBJ2-3|TRBV5-6|15|TRBD2|.
TGTGCCAGCAGCCAAGCGGGAGGACGGAAAGATACGCAGTATTTT
CASSQAGGRKDTQYF
>TRBJ2-7|TRBV2|13|.|.
TGTGCCAGCAGAATATGGGGGGACGACGAGCAGTACTTC
CASRIWGDDEQYF
>TRBJ2-5|TRBV7-6|14|.|.
TGTGCCAGCAGCCGTGGACAGAGCCAAGAGACCCAGTACTTC
CASSRGQSQETQYF
>TRBJ2-3|TRBV4-2|16|TRBD2|.
TGTGCCAGCAGCCAAGTACTAGCGGGAGATGCGAATACGCAGTATTTT
CASSQVLAGDANTQYF
>TRBJ1-6|TRBV6-6|15|TRBD1|.
TGTGCCAGCAGGGGAAGCCAGGGGGCCGGTTCACCCCTCCACTTT
CASRGSQGAGSPLHF
>TRBJ1-5|TRBV5-1|14|TRBD1|few
TGCGCCAGCAGCCCAGGACAGGGGATTCAGCCCCAGCATTTT
CASSPGQGIQPQHF
>TRBJ1-2|TRBV7-2|13|.|.
TGTGCCAGCAGCTTACGGGAGAACTATGGCTACACCTTC
CASSLRENYGYTF
>TRBJ1-4|TRBV6-5|13|.|few
TGTGCCAGCAGTGAACAGTATCGGGAAAAACTGTTTTTT
CASSEQYREKLFF
>TRBJ1-1|TRBV7-6|14|.|.
TGTGCCAGCAGCTTAGTGGACAGTAACACTGAAGCTTTCTTT
CASSLVDSNTEAFF
>TRBJ1-5|TRBV18|15|.|.
TGTGCCAGCTCACCGAACACCTTGAGCAATCAGCCCCAGCATTTT
CASSPNTLSNQPQHF
>TRBJ2-5|TRBV6-6|14|.|few
TGTGCCAGCAGATCCGGGGGGCGCATGGAGACCCAGTACTTC
CASRSGGRMETQYF
>TRBJ2-4|TRBV18|14|TRBD1|few
TGTGCCAGCTCTCTACAGGGGGCCGAAAACATTCAGTACTTC
CASSLQGAENIQYF
>TRBJ2-7|TRBV11-2|14|TRBD1|.
TGTGCCAGCAGCGGGACAGCTCCTTCCTACGAGCAGTACTTC
CASSGTAPSYEQYF
>TRBJ2-1|TRBV11-3|15|TRBD2|.
TGTGCCAGCAGCTTAGGATTAGCGGGAGTCAATGAGCAGTTCTTC
CASSLGLAGVNEQFF
>TRBJ2-2|TRBV7-8|17|.|.
TGTGCCAGCAGCTTATTGAGCGGAGTAGCGAACACCGGGGAGCTGTTTTTT
CASSLLSGVANTGELFF
>TRBJ2-6|TRBV7-9|16|.|few
TGTGCCAGCAGCATGGCAGTCCCATCTGGGGCCAACGTCCTGACTTTC
CASSMAVPSGANVLTF
>TRBJ2-7|TRBV19|14|TRBD2|.
TGTGCCAGTAGTACCTCGGGGGGGACCTACGAGCAGTACTTC
CASSTSGGTYEQYF
>TRBJ2-3|TRBV5-1|16|TRBD2|.
TGCGCCAGCAGCGGTCCTAGCGGGACTAGCACAGATACGCAGTATTTT
CASSGPSGTSTDTQYF
>TRBJ1-2|TRBV7-2|14|TRBD1|.
TGTGCCAGCAGCTTAAAACAGGGGACGGCAGGCTACACCTTC
CASSLKQGTAGYTF
>TRBJ1-6|TRBV7-2|16|.|.
TGTGCCAGCAGCTTAGCACCCAGGGCCAATAATTCACCCCTCCACTTT
CASSLAPRANNSPLHF
>TRBJ1-1|TRBV19|15|TRBD1|.
TGTGCCAGTATGGTCCGGGACAGGGAGCCCCCTTGGGCTTTCTTT
CASMVRDREPPWAFF
>TRBJ2-5|TRBV28|15|TRBD1|.
TGTGCCAGCAGTCTACCGGACAGGGTGCGAGAGACCCAGTACTTC
CASSLPDRVRETQYF
>TRBJ2-4|TRBV28|18|TRBD2|.
TGTGCCAGCAGCGAGTGGGCTAGCGGGGGGAAGTCCAAAAACATTCAGTACTTC
CASSEWASGGKSKNIQYF
>TRBJ2-7|TRBV7-9|14|.|.
TGTGCCAGCAGCCCTATAGGACAGATCTACGAGCAGTACTTC
CASSPIGQIYEQYF
>TRBJ1-1|TRBV5-5|15|TRBD1|.
TGTGCCAGCGGTGGCGGGACAGGGGGGAACACTGAAGCTTTCTTT
CASGGGTGGNTEAFF
>TRBJ2-7|TRBV7-2|14|TRBD2|few
TGTGCCAGCAGCCCGGGACTAGCGGATTACGAGCAGTACTTC
CASSPGLADYEQYF
>TRBJ2-1|TRBV9|17|TRBD2|.
TGTGCCAGCAGTCACCGCGGGGGGGCCTCCCCCTACAATGAGCAGTTCTTC
CASSHRGGASPYNEQFF
>TRBJ2-7|TRBV28|14|.|.
TGTGCCAGCAGTTCTGGACTCCCCAAAGGCGAACAGTACTTC
CASSSGLPKGEQYF
>TRBJ1-6|TRBV6-5|16|.|.
TGTGCCAGCAGTTACTGGGTGGGGGGAAAGGATTCACCCCTCCACTTT
CASSYWVGGKDSPLHF
>TRBJ1-4|TRBV18|15|.|.
TGTGCCAGCTCTCCCACGGACAGTCCCTTCGAAAAACTGTTTTTT
CASSPTDSPFEKLFF
>TRBJ2-1|TRBV7-9|11|.|once
TGTGCCAGCAGCCTTCAGGGTGAGCAGTTCTTC
CASSLQGEQFF
>TRBJ2-1|TRBV6-1|14|TRBD1|.
TGTGCCAGCAGTCCCGGGACAGGGGAAAGTGAGCAGTTCTTC
CASSPGTGESEQFF